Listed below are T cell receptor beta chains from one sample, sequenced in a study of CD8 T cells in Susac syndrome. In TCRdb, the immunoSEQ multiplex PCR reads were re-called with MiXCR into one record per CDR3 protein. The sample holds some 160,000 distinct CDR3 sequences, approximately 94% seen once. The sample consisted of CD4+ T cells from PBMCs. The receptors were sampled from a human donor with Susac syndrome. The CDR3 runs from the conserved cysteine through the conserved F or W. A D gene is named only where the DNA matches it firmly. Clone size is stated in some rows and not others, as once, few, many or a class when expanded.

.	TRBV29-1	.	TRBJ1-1	TGCAGCGTTGAGAAAGAGGGCCGGGAGACTGAAGCTTTCTTT	CSVEKEGRETEAFF
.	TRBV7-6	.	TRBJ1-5	TGTGCCAGCAGCTTAGGAACGGGGGATCAGCCCCAGCATTTT	CASSLGTGDQPQHF
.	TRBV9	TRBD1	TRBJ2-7	TGTGCCAGCAGCGTTGAGGACATAGGACAGGTCCAGTACTTC	CASSVEDIGQVQYF
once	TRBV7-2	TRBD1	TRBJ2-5	TGTGCCAGCAGCTTAGCGCTGGGACAGGGGAGTTTGTCCCAAGAGACCCAGTACTTC	CASSLALGQGSLSQETQYF
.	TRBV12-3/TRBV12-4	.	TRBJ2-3	TGTGCCAGCAGCTTTACGAGGTTGGGCACAGATACGCAGTATTTT	CASSFTRLGTDTQYF
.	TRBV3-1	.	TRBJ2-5	TGTGCCAGCAGCCGGGGGGAGGCAGGGGAGACCCAGTACTTC	CASSRGEAGETQYF
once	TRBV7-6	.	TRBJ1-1	TGTGCCAGCAGTCCCCGCGACGGATTAAACACTGAAGCTTTCTTT	CASSPRDGLNTEAFF
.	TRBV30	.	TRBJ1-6	TGTGCCTGGGGTTCCGGGCATTCACCCCTCCACTTT	CAWGSGHSPLHF
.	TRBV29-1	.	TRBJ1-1	TGCAGCGTTGCGGGGTGGCGGAGGCCGAACACTGAAGCTTTCTTT	CSVAGWRRPNTEAFF
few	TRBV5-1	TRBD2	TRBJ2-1	TGCGCCAGCAGTTTTTCCGGGGGGACCTACAATGAGCAGTTCTTC	CASSFSGGTYNEQFF
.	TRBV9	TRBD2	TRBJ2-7	TGTGCCAGCAGCGTAGGCCCAGCGGGGGGTTACGAGCAGTACTTC	CASSVGPAGGYEQYF
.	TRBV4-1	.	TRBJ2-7	TGCGCCAGCAGCCAAGACGCACTAGTACTCGAGCAGTACTTC	CASSQDALVLEQYF
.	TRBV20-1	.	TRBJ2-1	TGCAGTGCTAGATCGGCGGGGGCCGTCTCCTACAATGAGCAGTTCTTC	CSARSAGAVSYNEQFF
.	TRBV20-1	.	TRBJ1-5	TGCAGTGCTAGAGATCCCTTATCCGGCAATCAGCCCCAGCATTTT	CSARDPLSGNQPQHF
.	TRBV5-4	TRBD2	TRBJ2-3	TGTGCCAGCAGCGTTAGCGGGGGGTCTAGCACAGATACGCAGTATTTT	CASSVSGGSSTDTQYF
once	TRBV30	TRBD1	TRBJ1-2	TGTGCCGCGATGGGGGACAGGTACTATGGCTACACCTTC	CAAMGDRYYGYTF
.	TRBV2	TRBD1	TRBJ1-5	TGTGCCAGCAGTCCGGACAGGGGCCAGCCCCAGCATTTT	CASSPDRGQPQHF
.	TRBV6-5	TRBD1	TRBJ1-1	TGTGCCAGCAGTCTGACAGGGTCGGGCACTGAAGCTTTCTTT	CASSLTGSGTEAFF
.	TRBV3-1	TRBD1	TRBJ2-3	TGTGCCAGCAGCCTTAGACAGGGCGCAGATACGCAGTATTTT	CASSLRQGADTQYF
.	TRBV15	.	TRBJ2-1	TGTGCCACCAGCAGAGATGGTAAGGGAATCGATGAGCAGTTCTTC	CATSRDGKGIDEQFF
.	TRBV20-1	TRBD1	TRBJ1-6	TGCAGTGCTAGTCTCCAAGGGACAGGGGGTGATTCACCCCTCCACTTT	CSASLQGTGGDSPLHF
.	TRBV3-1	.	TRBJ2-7	TGTGCCAGCAGCCAGGACAGATATGGACAGTACTTC	CASSQDRYGQYF
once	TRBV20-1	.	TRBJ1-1	TGCAGTGCCAAGGACCGGCTAGAAGCTTTCTTT	CSAKDRLEAFF
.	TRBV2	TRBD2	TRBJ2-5	TGTGCCAGCAGTGGGGGACTAGCGGGGAAAGAGACCCAGTACTTC	CASSGGLAGKETQYF
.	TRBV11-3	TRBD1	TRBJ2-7	TGTGCCAGCAGCTTATCGGCCGGGACAGCCGAGCAGTACTTC	CASSLSAGTAEQYF
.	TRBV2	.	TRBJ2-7	TGTGCCAGCAGTTCGGGAACCCTAGACGAGCAGTACTTC	CASSSGTLDEQYF
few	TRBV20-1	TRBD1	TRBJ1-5	TGCAGTGCTAGACAGGGGGCGGGACAGCCCCAGCATTTT	CSARQGAGQPQHF
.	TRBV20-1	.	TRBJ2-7	TGCAGTGCTATCTCGACATTCTCCTACGAGCAGTACTTC	CSAISTFSYEQYF
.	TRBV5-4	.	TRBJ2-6	TGTGCCAGCCGCAGACCCTTTTCTGGGGCCAACGTCCTGACTTTC	CASRRPFSGANVLTF
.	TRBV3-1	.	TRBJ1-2	TGTGCCAGCAGCCAAAAGTCGCATGGCTACACCTTC	CASSQKSHGYTF
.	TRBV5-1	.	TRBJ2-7	TGCGCCAGCAGCTTCCACGGCTCCTACGAGCAGTACTTC	CASSFHGSYEQYF
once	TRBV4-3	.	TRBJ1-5	TGCGCCAGCAGCCTCGGGCCAGCGGGGCCGCCCCAGCATTTT	CASSLGPAGPPQHF
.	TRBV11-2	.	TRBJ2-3	TGTGCCAGCAGCTTAGATCTGAGGAGGGGGCGGACAGATACGCAGTATTTT	CASSLDLRRGRTDTQYF
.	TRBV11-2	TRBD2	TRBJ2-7	TGTGCCAGCAGCTTAGGCCTAGCGGGGGGTAGCGAGCAGTACTTC	CASSLGLAGGSEQYF
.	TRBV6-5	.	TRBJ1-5	TGTGCCAGCAGTCTACACCGGGAAGGCAATCAGCCCCAGCATTTT	CASSLHREGNQPQHF
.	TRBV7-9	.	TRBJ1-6	TGTGCCAGCAGCTCAAGCGGTCCTTATTCACCCCTCCACTTT	CASSSSGPYSPLHF